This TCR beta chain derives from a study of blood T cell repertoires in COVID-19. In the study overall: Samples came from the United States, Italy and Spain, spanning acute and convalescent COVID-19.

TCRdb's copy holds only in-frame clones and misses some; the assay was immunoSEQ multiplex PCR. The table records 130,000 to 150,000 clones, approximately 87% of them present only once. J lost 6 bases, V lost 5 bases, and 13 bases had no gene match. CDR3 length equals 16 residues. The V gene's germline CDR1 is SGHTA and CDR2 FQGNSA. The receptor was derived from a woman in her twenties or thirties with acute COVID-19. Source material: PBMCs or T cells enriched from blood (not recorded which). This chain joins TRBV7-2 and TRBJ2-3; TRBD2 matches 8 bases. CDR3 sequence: CASSRRRSSGYDTQYF. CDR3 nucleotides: TGTGCCAGCAGCCGCCGTAGGTCTAGCGGGTACGATACGCAGTATTTT.